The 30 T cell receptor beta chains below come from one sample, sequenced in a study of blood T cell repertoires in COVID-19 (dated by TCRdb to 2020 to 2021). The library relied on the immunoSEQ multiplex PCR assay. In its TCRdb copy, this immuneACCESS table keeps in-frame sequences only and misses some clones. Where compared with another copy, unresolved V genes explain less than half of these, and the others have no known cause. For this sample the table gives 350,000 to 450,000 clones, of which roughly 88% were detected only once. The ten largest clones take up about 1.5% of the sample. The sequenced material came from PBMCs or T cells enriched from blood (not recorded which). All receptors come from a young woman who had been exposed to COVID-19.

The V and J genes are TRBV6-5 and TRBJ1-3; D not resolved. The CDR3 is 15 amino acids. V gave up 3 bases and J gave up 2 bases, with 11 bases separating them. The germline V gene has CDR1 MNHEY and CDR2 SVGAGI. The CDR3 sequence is CASSYEGSTGNTIYF. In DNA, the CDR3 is TGTGCCAGCAGTTATGAGGGATCGACTGGAAACACCATATATTTT.

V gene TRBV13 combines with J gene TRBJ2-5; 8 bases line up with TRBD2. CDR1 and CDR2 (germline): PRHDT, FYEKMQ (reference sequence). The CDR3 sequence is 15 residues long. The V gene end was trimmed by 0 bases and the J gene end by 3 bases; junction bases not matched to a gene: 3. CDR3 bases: TGTGCCAGCAGCTTAGGTACTAGCGGAGAAGAGACCCAGTACTTC. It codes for CASSLGTSGEETQYF.

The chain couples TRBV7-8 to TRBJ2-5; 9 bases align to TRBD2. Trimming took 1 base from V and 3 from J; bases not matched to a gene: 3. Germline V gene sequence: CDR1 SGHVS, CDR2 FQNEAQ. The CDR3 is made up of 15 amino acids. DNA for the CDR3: TGTGCCAGCAGCTTAGGCGGGGGGGCGAAAGAGACCCAGTACTTC. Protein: CASSLGGGAKETQYF.

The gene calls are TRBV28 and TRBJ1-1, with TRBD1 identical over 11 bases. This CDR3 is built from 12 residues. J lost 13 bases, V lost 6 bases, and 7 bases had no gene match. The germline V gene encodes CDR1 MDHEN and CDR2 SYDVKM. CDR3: CASRIPGQGDFF. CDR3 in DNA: TGTGCCAGCAGAATACCGGGACAGGGGGATTTCTTT. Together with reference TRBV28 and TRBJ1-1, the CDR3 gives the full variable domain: DVKVTQSSRYLVKRTGEKVFLECVQDMDHENMFWYRQDPGLGLRLIYFSYDVKMKEKGDIPEGYSVSREKKERFSLILESASTNQTSMYLCASRIPGQGDFFGQGTRLTVV.

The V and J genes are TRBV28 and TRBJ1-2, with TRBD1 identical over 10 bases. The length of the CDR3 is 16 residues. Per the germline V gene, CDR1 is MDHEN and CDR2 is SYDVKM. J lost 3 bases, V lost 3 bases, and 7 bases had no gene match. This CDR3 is CASSFSRQGADYGYTF. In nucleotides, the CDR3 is TGTGCCAGCAGTTTTTCGAGACAGGGGGCGGACTATGGCTACACCTTC.

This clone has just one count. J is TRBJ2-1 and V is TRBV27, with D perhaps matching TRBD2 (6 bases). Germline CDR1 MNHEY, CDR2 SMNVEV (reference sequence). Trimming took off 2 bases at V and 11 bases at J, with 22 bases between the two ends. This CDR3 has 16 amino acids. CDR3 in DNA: TGTGCCAGCAGTTTAATAGCGGAGAGGACTAAATGGAAGCAGTTCTTC. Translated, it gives CASSLIAERTKWKQFF.

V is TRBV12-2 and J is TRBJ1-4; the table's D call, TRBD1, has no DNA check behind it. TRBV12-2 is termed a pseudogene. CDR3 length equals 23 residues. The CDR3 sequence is CASRLAPRTTGVIFMSLIEKLFF. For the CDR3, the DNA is TGTGCAAGTCGCTTAGCTCCCCGGACCACAGGGGTTATCTTCATGAGTTTGATTGAAAAACTGTTTTTT.

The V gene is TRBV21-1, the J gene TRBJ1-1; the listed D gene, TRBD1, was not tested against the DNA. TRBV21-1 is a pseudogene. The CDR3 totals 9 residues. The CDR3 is CRGETEAFF. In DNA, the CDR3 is TGCAGGGGGGAGACTGAAGCTTTCTTT.

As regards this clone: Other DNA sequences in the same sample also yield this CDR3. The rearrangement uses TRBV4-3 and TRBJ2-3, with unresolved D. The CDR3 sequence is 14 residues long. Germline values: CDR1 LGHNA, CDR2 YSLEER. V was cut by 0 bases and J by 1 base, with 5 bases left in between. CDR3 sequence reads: CASSQEAGTDTQYF. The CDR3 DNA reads TGCGCCAGCAGCCAAGAAGCCGGCACAGATACGCAGTATTTT.

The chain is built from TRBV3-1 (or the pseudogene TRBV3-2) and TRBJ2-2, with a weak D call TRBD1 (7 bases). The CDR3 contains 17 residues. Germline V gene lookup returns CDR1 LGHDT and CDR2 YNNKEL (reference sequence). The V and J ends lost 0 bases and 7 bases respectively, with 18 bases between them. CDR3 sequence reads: CASSQEGGGADIGELFF. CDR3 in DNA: TGTGCCAGCAGCCAAGAAGGAGGGGGCGCTGATATCGGGGAGCTGTTTTTT.

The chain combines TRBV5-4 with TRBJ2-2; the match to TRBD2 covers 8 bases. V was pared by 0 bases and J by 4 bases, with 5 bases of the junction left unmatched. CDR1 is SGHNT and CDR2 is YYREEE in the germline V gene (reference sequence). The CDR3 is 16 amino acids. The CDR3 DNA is TGTGCCAGCAGCTTGGTTGGGCGGGGGGTCACCGGGGAGCTGTTTTTT. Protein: CASSLVGRGVTGELFF. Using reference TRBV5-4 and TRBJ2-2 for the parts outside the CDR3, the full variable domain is ETGVTQSPTHLIKTRGQQVTLRCSSQSGHNTVSWYQQALGQGPQFIFQYYREEENGRGNFPPRFSGLQFPNYSSELNVNALELDDSALYLCASSLVGRGVTGELFFGEGSRLTVL.

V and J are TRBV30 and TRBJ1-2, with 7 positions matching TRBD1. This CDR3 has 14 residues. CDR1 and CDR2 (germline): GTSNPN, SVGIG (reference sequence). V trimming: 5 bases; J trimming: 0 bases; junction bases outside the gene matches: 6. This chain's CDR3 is CAWDPGQPNYGYTF. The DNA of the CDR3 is TGTGCCTGGGACCCGGGACAGCCTAACTATGGCTACACCTTC.

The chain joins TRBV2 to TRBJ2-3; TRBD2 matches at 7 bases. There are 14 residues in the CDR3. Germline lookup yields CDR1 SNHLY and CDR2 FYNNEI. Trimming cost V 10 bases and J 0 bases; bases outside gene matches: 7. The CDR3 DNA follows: TGTGCCACGGGTGGCGGGGGTAGCACAGATACGCAGTATTTT. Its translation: CATGGGGSTDTQYF.

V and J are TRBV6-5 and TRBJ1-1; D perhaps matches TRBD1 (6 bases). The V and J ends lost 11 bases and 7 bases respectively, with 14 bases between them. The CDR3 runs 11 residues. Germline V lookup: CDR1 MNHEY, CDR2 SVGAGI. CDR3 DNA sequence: TGTGCCGCCACGGGGGGGCGTGAAGCTTTCTTT. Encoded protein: CAATGGREAFF.

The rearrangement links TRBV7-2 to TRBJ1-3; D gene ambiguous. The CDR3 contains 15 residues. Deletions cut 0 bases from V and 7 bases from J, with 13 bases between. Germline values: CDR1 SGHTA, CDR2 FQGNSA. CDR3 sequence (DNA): TGTGCCAGCAGCTTAGCGCCCCCAGTGTCTAACACCATATATTTT. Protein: CASSLAPPVSNTIYF.

The CDR3 is CASSQIGALGYEQYF. CDR3 sequence (DNA): TGCGCCAGCAGCCAGATAGGAGCCCTGGGCTACGAGCAGTACTTC. This chain joins TRBV4-1 and TRBJ2-7; D gene uncertain. Germline V gene sequence: CDR1 MGHRA, CDR2 YSYEKL. The CDR3 spans 15 residues. V lost 3 bases, J lost 3 bases, and 15 bases lay in between.

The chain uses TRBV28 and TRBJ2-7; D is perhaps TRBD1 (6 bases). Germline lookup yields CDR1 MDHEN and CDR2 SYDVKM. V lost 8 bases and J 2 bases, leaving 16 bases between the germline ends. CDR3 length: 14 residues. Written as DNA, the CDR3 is TGTGCCAGCGGGACACAGGGCTTTCCCTACGAGCAGTACTTC. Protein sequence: CASGTQGFPYEQYF.

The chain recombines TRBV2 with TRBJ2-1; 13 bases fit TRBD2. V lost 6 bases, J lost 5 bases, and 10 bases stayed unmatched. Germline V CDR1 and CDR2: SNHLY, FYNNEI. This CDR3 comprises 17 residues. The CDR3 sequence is CASSNKGLAGRNNEQFF. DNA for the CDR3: TGTGCCAGCAGCAATAAGGGACTAGCGGGGAGAAACAATGAGCAGTTCTTC.

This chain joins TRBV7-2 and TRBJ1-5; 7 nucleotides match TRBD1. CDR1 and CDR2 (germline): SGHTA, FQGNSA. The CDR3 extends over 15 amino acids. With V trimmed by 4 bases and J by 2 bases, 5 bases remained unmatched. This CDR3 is CASSSDRAGNQPQHF. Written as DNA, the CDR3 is TGTGCCAGCAGCTCCGACAGGGCTGGCAATCAGCCCCAGCATTTT.

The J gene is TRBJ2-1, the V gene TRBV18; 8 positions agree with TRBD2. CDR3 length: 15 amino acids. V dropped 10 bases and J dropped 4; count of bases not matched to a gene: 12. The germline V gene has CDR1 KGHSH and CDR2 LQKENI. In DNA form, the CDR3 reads TGTGCCACCAAATACCCGGGAGGGACTTACAATGAGCAGTTCTTC. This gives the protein CATKYPGGTYNEQFF.

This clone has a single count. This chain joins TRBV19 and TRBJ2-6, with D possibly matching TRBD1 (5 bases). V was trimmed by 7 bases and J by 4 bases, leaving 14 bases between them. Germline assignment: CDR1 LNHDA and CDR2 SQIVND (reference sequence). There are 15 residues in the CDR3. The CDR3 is CASTTGVRGANVLTF. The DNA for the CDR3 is TGTGCCAGTACTACAGGCGTTAGGGGGGCCAACGTCCTGACTTTC. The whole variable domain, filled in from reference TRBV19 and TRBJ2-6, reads DGGITQSPKYLFRKEGQNVTLSCEQNLNHDAMYWYRQDPGQGLRLIYYSQIVNDFQKGDIAEGYSVSREKKESFPLTVTSAQKNPTAFYLCASTTGVRGANVLTFGAGSRLTVL.

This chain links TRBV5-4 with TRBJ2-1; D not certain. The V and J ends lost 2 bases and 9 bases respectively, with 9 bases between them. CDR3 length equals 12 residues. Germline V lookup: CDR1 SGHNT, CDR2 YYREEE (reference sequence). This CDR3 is CASSLGSGEQFF. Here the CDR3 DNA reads TGTGCCAGCAGCTTAGGCTCAGGTGAGCAGTTCTTC.

This CDR3 reads CATSDSAGGGLIYEQYF. The CDR3 coding sequence is TGTGCCACCAGTGATTCCGCGGGTGGAGGGTTGATCTACGAGCAGTACTTC. This chain connects TRBV24-1 to TRBJ2-7; D may be TRBD2 (6 bases). Germline CDR1 KGHDR, CDR2 SFDVKD. The ends were cut back, 2 bases at V and 3 bases at J, with 19 bases in the middle. This CDR3 is built from 17 residues.

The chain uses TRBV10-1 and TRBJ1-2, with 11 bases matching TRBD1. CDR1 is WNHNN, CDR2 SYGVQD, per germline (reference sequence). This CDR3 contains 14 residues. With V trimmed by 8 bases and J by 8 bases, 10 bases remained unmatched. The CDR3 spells CASGQDRGRGGYTF. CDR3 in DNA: TGCGCCAGCGGCCAGGACAGGGGGCGCGGGGGCTACACCTTC.

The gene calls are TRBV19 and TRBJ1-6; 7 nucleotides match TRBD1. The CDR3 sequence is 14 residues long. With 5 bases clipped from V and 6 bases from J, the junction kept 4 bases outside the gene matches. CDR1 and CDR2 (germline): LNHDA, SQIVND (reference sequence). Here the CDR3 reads CASSWTGLNSPLHF. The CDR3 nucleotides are TGTGCCAGTAGTTGGACAGGCCTTAATTCACCCCTCCACTTT.

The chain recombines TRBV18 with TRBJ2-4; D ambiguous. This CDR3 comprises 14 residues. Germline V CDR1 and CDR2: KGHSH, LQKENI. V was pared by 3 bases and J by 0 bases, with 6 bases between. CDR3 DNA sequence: TGTGCCAGCTCACCTACAGAAGCCAAAAACATTCAGTACTTC. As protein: CASSPTEAKNIQYF.

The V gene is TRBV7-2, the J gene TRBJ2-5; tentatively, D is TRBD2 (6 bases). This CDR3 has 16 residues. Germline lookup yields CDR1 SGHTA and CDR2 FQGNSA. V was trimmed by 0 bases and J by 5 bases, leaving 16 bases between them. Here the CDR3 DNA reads TGTGCCAGCAGCTTAGCCTTGGTGGTCAGCGGGGAGACCCAGTACTTC. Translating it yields CASSLALVVSGETQYF.

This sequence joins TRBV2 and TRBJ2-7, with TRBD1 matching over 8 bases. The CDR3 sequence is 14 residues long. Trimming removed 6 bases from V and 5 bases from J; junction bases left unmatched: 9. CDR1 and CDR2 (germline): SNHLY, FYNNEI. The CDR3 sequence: CASSRTGILDEQYF. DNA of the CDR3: TGTGCCAGCAGCCGGACAGGGATTTTGGACGAGCAGTACTTC. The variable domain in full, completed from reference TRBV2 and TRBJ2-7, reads EPEVTQTPSHQVTQMGQEVILRCVPISNHLYFYWYRQILGQKVEFLVSFYNNEISEKSEIFDDQFSVERPDGSNFTLKIRSTKLEDSAMYFCASSRTGILDEQYFGPGTRLTVT.

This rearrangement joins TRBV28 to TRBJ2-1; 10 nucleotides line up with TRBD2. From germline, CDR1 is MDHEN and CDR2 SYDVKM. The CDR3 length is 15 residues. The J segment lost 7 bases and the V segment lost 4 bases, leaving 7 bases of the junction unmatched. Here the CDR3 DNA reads TGTGCCAGCAGTTGGAGCGGGAGGGCCTCGAATGAGCAGTTCTTC. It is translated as CASSWSGRASNEQFF.

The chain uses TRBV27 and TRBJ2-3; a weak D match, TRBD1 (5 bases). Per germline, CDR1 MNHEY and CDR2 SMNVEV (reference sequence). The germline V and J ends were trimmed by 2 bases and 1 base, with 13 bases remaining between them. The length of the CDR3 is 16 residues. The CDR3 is CASSLNRQGGTDTQYF. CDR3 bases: TGTGCCAGCAGTTTAAATCGGCAGGGTGGCACAGATACGCAGTATTTT.